The entry below gives a single TCR beta chain sequence along with its context. A second PCR, run for roughly 7 to 12 cycles, used a sample-barcoded 5' primer plus a J-beta primer mix. Every single cDNA molecule received a tag from a template-switch adaptor with 12 random nucleotides. Using its own MiXCR run on the 5' RACE reads, TCRdb lists one record per CDR3 protein. The sample contains 1.4 million to 1.5 million distinct CDR3 sequences, approximately 40% of which appear only once. They isolated at least 7 million PBMCs from each sample. The source of the sample is a study of blood T cells in healthy people across ages. V was shortened by 5 bases and J by 3 bases, with 10 bases between the two germline ends. Germline CDR1 and CDR2: DFQATT and SNEGSKA (reference sequence). The CDR3 contains 12 residues.

The sequenced sample was blood. This rearrangement joins TRBV20-1 to TRBJ2-5; D perhaps matches TRBD2 (5 bases). The clonotype was recovered from a woman between 18 and 29 years old in good health. CDR3 region: CSASEEKETQYF. DNA for the CDR3: TGCAGTGCTTCGGAGGAGAAAGAGACCCAGTACTTC.